These 14 T cell receptor beta chains were sequenced from one sample in a study of blood T cell repertoires in COVID-19 (dated by TCRdb to 2020 to 2022). Library prep was done by the immunoSEQ multiplex PCR assay. This immuneACCESS table, as held by TCRdb, lists in-frame sequences with V and J called but not all clones. Of the missing ones, under half trace to an unresolved V gene in checked studies; the others have no known cause. For this sample the table gives about 54,000 clones, of which 88% were detected only once. Clones ranked in the top ten supply more than 8% of the sample. Material for sequencing was peripheral blood. These receptor sequences come from a man aged 55 to 70 with active COVID-19.

This clone is a singleton in its sample. V gene TRBV3-1 (or the pseudogene TRBV3-2) combines with J gene TRBJ1-6; the match to TRBD1 covers 9 bases. The CDR3 covers 14 residues. The J segment lost 7 bases and the V segment lost 3 bases, leaving 1 base of the junction unmatched. From germline, CDR1 is LGHDT and CDR2 YNNKEL (reference sequence). The CDR3 DNA reads as TGTGCCAGCAGCCAGACAGGGGGGAATTCACCCCTCCACTTT. Its protein is CASSQTGGNSPLHF.

The chain uses TRBV6-5 and TRBJ2-7; 10 nucleotides agree with TRBD1. This CDR3 region has 15 residues. Per germline, CDR1 MNHEY and CDR2 SVGAGI. The V segment lost 0 bases and the J segment 5 bases; nucleotides outside the gene matches: 4. The CDR3 coding sequence is TGTGCCAGCAGTTACTCGAGGGACAGGGGCCACGAGCAGTACTTC. It codes for CASSYSRDRGHEQYF.

The CDR3 region has the DNA TGTGCCAGCAGTGAAGCGGTCAGGCGGAACACTGAAGCTTTCTTT. Amino acid sequence: CASSEAVRRNTEAFF. V and J are TRBV6-1 and TRBJ1-1; no clear D. V was trimmed by 0 bases and J by 1 base, leaving 9 bases between them. Germline V lookup: CDR1 MNHNS, CDR2 SASEGT. The CDR3 has 15 residues.

J is TRBJ2-5 and V is TRBV10-1; 13 nucleotides agree with TRBD2. Unmatched junction bases numbered 14, after V lost 3 bases and J lost 4 bases. The CDR3 consists of 19 residues. Germline CDR1 reads WNHNN; CDR2 reads SYGVQD (reference sequence). CDR3 in amino acids: CASSETLPGLAGEGETQYF. The CDR3 region has the DNA TGCGCCAGCAGTGAAACTCTCCCTGGACTAGCGGGAGAGGGAGAGACCCAGTACTTC.

There are a few counts of this clone. V is TRBV2 and J is TRBJ2-7, with D possibly matching TRBD1 (6 bases). Germline loops: CDR1 SNHLY, CDR2 FYNNEI. The CDR3 has 13 amino acids. Trimming left V 6 bases short and J 5 bases short, with 14 bases between. For the CDR3, the DNA is TGTGCCAGCAGCGCACAGGGTTCCCACGAGCAGTACTTC. Its translation: CASSAQGSHEQYF.

The chain recombines TRBV12-5 with TRBJ2-2, with 12 bases identical to TRBD2. Unmatched junction bases numbered 3, after V lost 6 bases and J lost 4 bases. This CDR3 spans 15 amino acids. In germline, CDR1 is LGHNT, CDR2 FRNRAP. In DNA form, the CDR3 reads TGTGCTAGTGGCTCACTAGCGGGAGGCACCGGGGAGCTGTTTTTT. It is translated as CASGSLAGGTGELFF.

The chain employs TRBV6-2 or TRBV6-3 and TRBJ2-1; 9 bases line up with TRBD2. The CDR3 covers 19 residues. Germline loops: CDR1 MNHEY, CDR2 SVGEGT. V was pared by 4 bases and J by 0 bases, with 13 bases of the junction left unmatched. CDR3 sequence: CASSFLRLAALSSYNEQFF. CDR3 coding DNA: TGTGCCAGCAGTTTCCTCCGACTAGCGGCCCTTAGCTCCTACAATGAGCAGTTCTTC.

V usage is TRBV29-1 and J usage is TRBJ1-2; maybe TRBD1 (6 bases). Germline CDR1 is SQVTM and CDR2 is ANQGSEA. V was pared by 3 bases and J by 7 bases, with 12 bases between. The CDR3 consists of 12 residues. CDR3 in amino acids: CSVDLGAGGYTF. The CDR3 coding sequence is TGCAGCGTTGATCTGGGGGCTGGTGGCTACACCTTC.

The table lists this clone with a count of one. The genes are TRBV19 and TRBJ2-3, with 7 bases fitting TRBD1. The CDR3 length is 15 residues. Looked up from germline, CDR1 is LNHDA and CDR2 is SQIVND (reference sequence). V lost 6 bases and J lost 2; bases outside the gene matches: 8. In nucleotides, the CDR3 is TGTGCCAGTAGCAACGCCGGGACAGACACAGATACGCAGTATTTT. As protein: CASSNAGTDTDTQYF.

The rearrangement uses TRBV19 and TRBJ2-1; the match to TRBD2 covers 10 bases. CDR1 LNHDA and CDR2 SQIVND come from the germline V gene (reference sequence). The J segment lost 4 bases and the V segment lost 4 bases, leaving 10 bases of the junction unmatched. This CDR3 contains 17 residues. CDR3: CASSTLSSGRGYNEQFF. CDR3 nucleotide sequence: TGTGCCAGTAGTACCCTCAGCAGCGGGAGGGGGTACAATGAGCAGTTCTTC.

The V call is TRBV6-5, the J call TRBJ2-3; 11 bases agree with TRBD2. CDR1 is MNHEY, CDR2 SVGAGI, per germline. After removal of 6 bases from V and 1 base from J, the junction contained 3 bases not matched to a gene. The CDR3 has 15 amino acids. In nucleotides, the CDR3 is TGTGCCAGCAGCCTTAGCGGGAGGGGCACAGATACGCAGTATTTT. It is translated as CASSLSGRGTDTQYF.

Comments on this clone: Other DNA sequences within the sample encode an identical CDR3. The chain recombines TRBV7-9 with TRBJ2-7; 8 positions agree with TRBD2. Germline V lookup: CDR1 SEHNR, CDR2 FQNEAQ (reference sequence). The CDR3 contains 16 residues. J was trimmed by 5 bases and V by 7 bases; bases with no gene match: 16. The CDR3 region has the DNA TGTGCCAGCACCCGAGGGGGGCGGGGGGAGGACGACGAGCAGTACTTC. Translated, it gives CASTRGGRGEDDEQYF.

CDR3 protein: CASSSLYEQYF. The CDR3 region has the DNA TGTGCCAGCAGCTCCCTCTACGAGCAGTACTTC. This rearrangement joins TRBV7-9 to TRBJ2-7; no reliable D call. Germline CDR1 reads SEHNR; CDR2 reads FQNEAQ (reference sequence). The CDR3 has 11 amino acids. Trimming stripped 4 bases from V and 3 bases from J, with 4 bases between.

This clone was detected only once. This sequence joins TRBV19 and TRBJ2-1, with D unresolved. The V end lost 4 bases, the J end lost 7 bases, and 14 bases lay between the germline ends. Germline values: CDR1 LNHDA, CDR2 SQIVND (reference sequence). The CDR3 loop spans 14 amino acids. CDR3 loop: CASSTNSAGNEQFF. Here the CDR3 DNA reads TGTGCCAGTAGTACCAACTCCGCCGGGAATGAGCAGTTCTTC.